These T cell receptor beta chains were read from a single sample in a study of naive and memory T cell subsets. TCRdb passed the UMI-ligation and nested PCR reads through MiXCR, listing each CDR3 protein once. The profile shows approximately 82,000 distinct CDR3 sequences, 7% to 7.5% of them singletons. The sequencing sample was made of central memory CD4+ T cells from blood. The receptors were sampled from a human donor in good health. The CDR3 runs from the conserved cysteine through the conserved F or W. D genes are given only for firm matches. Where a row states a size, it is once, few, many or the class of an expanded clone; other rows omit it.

cdr3_nt: TGTGCCAGCAGCAAGTACGACTACGAGCAGTACTTC; cdr3_aa: CASSKYDYEQYF; d_call: .; v_call: TRBV7-2; j_call: TRBJ2-7; clone_size: many
cdr3_nt: TGCAGCGTTGCCGGGACCCAGGCTGGGGCCAACGTCCTGACTTTC; cdr3_aa: CSVAGTQAGANVLTF; d_call: .; v_call: TRBV29-1; j_call: TRBJ2-6; clone_size: many
cdr3_nt: TGTGCCAGCAGTCCCGGACTAGTTCGAGATACGCAGTATTTT; cdr3_aa: CASSPGLVRDTQYF; d_call: TRBD2; v_call: TRBV6-2/TRBV6-3; j_call: TRBJ2-3; clone_size: few
cdr3_nt: TGCAGTGCTGCGCTTTTAGCGGCGCAGTTCTTC; cdr3_aa: CSAALLAAQFF; d_call: .; v_call: TRBV20-1; j_call: TRBJ2-1; clone_size: few
cdr3_nt: TGTGCCAGCAGTGTAGGCACTAAGGGTCAGCCCCAGCATTTT; cdr3_aa: CASSVGTKGQPQHF; d_call: .; v_call: TRBV2; j_call: TRBJ1-5; clone_size: many
cdr3_nt: TGTGCCAGCACCGGGACCCCTCGGGGAGATACGCAGTATTTT; cdr3_aa: CASTGTPRGDTQYF; d_call: .; v_call: TRBV2; j_call: TRBJ2-3; clone_size: .
cdr3_nt: TGTGCCAGCAGTTCCGGGGGGACCCACGAGCAGTACTTC; cdr3_aa: CASSSGGTHEQYF; d_call: TRBD2; v_call: TRBV28; j_call: TRBJ2-7; clone_size: few
cdr3_nt: TGCAGCGTGGAACAGGTCGCCCGGGCCAAAAACATTCAGTACTTC; cdr3_aa: CSVEQVARAKNIQYF; d_call: .; v_call: TRBV29-1; j_call: TRBJ2-4; clone_size: few
cdr3_nt: TGTGCCAGCAGCTCCAGACGGGACTCTGGGGCCAACGTCCTGACTTTC; cdr3_aa: CASSSRRDSGANVLTF; d_call: .; v_call: TRBV5-5; j_call: TRBJ2-6; clone_size: few
cdr3_nt: TGCGCCAGCAGCCGGGGCAGCGGCTACGAGCAGTACTTC; cdr3_aa: CASSRGSGYEQYF; d_call: .; v_call: TRBV4-3; j_call: TRBJ2-7; clone_size: many
cdr3_nt: TGTGCCAGCAGCTTGGTTATCGGGAACTACGAGCAGTACTTC; cdr3_aa: CASSLVIGNYEQYF; d_call: .; v_call: TRBV7-8; j_call: TRBJ2-7; clone_size: few
cdr3_nt: TGTGCCAGAAGCCGAAGAGGGGACAGTTACAATCAGCCCCAGCATTTT; cdr3_aa: CARSRRGDSYNQPQHF; d_call: TRBD1; v_call: TRBV5-3; j_call: TRBJ1-5; clone_size: few
cdr3_nt: TGTGCCAGCAGCAATAGCGGGGCGAACACCGGGGAGCTGTTTTTT; cdr3_aa: CASSNSGANTGELFF; d_call: TRBD2; v_call: TRBV7-3; j_call: TRBJ2-2; clone_size: .
cdr3_nt: TGCGCCAGCAGCTGGGACGGGGATACGCAGTATTTT; cdr3_aa: CASSWDGDTQYF; d_call: .; v_call: TRBV5-1; j_call: TRBJ2-3; clone_size: few
cdr3_nt: TGCAGTGCTAGAATCCCGGGACAAGACACGCAGTATTTT; cdr3_aa: CSARIPGQDTQYF; d_call: .; v_call: TRBV20-1; j_call: TRBJ2-3; clone_size: few
cdr3_nt: TGTGCCAGCACCAATAGCGGGGGGATTCACCTGAACACCGGGGAGCTGTTTTTT; cdr3_aa: CASTNSGGIHLNTGELFF; d_call: TRBD2; v_call: TRBV12-3/TRBV12-4; j_call: TRBJ2-2; clone_size: few
cdr3_nt: TGTGCCAGTCATGACAGGGGAAGGAGTGTAGATACGCAGTATTTT; cdr3_aa: CASHDRGRSVDTQYF; d_call: TRBD1; v_call: TRBV6-1; j_call: TRBJ2-3; clone_size: few
cdr3_nt: TGTGCCACCAGTGATCCCCTGGGGGAAGAAGCTTTCTTT; cdr3_aa: CATSDPLGEEAFF; d_call: .; v_call: TRBV24-1; j_call: TRBJ1-1; clone_size: few
cdr3_nt: TGCAGTGCTAGACCCCTAACTAGCGGGTACGAGCAGTACTTC; cdr3_aa: CSARPLTSGYEQYF; d_call: TRBD2; v_call: TRBV20-1; j_call: TRBJ2-7; clone_size: few
cdr3_nt: TGTGCCAGCAGTCGCCGGGGCGGCACAGATACGCAGTATTTT; cdr3_aa: CASSRRGGTDTQYF; d_call: .; v_call: TRBV27; j_call: TRBJ2-3; clone_size: many
cdr3_nt: TGTGCCAGCCGCTCCCCGGCAGGGGACAATTCACCCCACCACTTT; cdr3_aa: CASRSPAGDNSPHHF; d_call: .; v_call: TRBV28; j_call: TRBJ1-6; clone_size: .
cdr3_nt: TGCAGCGTTGAAACGCAGGGCTCTGGGGCCAACGTCCTGACTTTC; cdr3_aa: CSVETQGSGANVLTF; d_call: .; v_call: TRBV29-1; j_call: TRBJ2-6; clone_size: few
cdr3_nt: TGTGCCAGCAACCCATACGGGACAAGGAGCTCCTACGAGCAGTACTTC; cdr3_aa: CASNPYGTRSSYEQYF; d_call: .; v_call: TRBV6-2/TRBV6-3; j_call: TRBJ2-7; clone_size: few
cdr3_nt: TGTGCCAGCAGATCGGACAGGAGAGGTGAAAAACTGTTTTTT; cdr3_aa: CASRSDRRGEKLFF; d_call: TRBD1; v_call: TRBV12-3/TRBV12-4; j_call: TRBJ1-4; clone_size: many
cdr3_nt: TGTGCCAGCAGCAAAGTAGTGGGGCTCTACAATGAGCAGTTCTTC; cdr3_aa: CASSKVVGLYNEQFF; d_call: .; v_call: TRBV21-1; j_call: TRBJ2-1; clone_size: few
cdr3_nt: TGTGCCAGCGGAGGGAGGTTGATAAGTAGCACAGATACGCAGTATTTT; cdr3_aa: CASGGRLISSTDTQYF; d_call: .; v_call: TRBV3-1; j_call: TRBJ2-3; clone_size: .
cdr3_nt: TGTGCCTGGAGTGGGGTTCGGACGAACGCTGAAGCTTTCTTT; cdr3_aa: CAWSGVRTNAEAFF; d_call: .; v_call: TRBV30; j_call: TRBJ1-1; clone_size: few
cdr3_nt: TGTGCCAGCAGCGGGACTAGCGGGATAAGCTCCTACAATGAGCAGTTCTTC; cdr3_aa: CASSGTSGISSYNEQFF; d_call: TRBD2; v_call: TRBV28; j_call: TRBJ2-1; clone_size: many
cdr3_nt: TGTGCCAGCAGCTACAGACAGGGGAATCAGCCCCAGCATTTT; cdr3_aa: CASSYRQGNQPQHF; d_call: TRBD1; v_call: TRBV7-2; j_call: TRBJ1-5; clone_size: many
cdr3_nt: TGTGCCAGTAGTATCCTTCGAGGTGGGGGGGCTCCTAATGAGCAGTTCTTC; cdr3_aa: CASSILRGGGAPNEQFF; d_call: .; v_call: TRBV19; j_call: TRBJ2-1; clone_size: few
cdr3_nt: TGTGCCAGCACCCGGGAAGCCTACGAGCAGTACTTC; cdr3_aa: CASTREAYEQYF; d_call: .; v_call: TRBV12-3/TRBV12-4; j_call: TRBJ2-7; clone_size: .
cdr3_nt: TGTGCCACCGGTGGGTGGACTGGGGCTGGCTACACCTTC; cdr3_aa: CATGGWTGAGYTF; d_call: .; v_call: TRBV11-2; j_call: TRBJ1-2; clone_size: many
cdr3_nt: TGCAGTGCTAGAGCGGTAGCGGGGGGGATCACAGATACGCAGTATTTT; cdr3_aa: CSARAVAGGITDTQYF; d_call: TRBD2; v_call: TRBV20-1; j_call: TRBJ2-3; clone_size: many
cdr3_nt: TGCGCCAGCAGCTTGGTACTAGCTGGCGACAATGAGCAGTTCTTC; cdr3_aa: CASSLVLAGDNEQFF; d_call: .; v_call: TRBV5-1; j_call: TRBJ2-1; clone_size: many
cdr3_nt: TGTGCCAGCAGCCTAGGGGGCGCGAGGGAAAAACTGTTTTTT; cdr3_aa: CASSLGGAREKLFF; d_call: TRBD1; v_call: TRBV7-2; j_call: TRBJ1-4; clone_size: few
cdr3_nt: TGTGCCAGCAGTGAGGCAGGGGGATACAATGAGCAGTTCTTC; cdr3_aa: CASSEAGGYNEQFF; d_call: TRBD1; v_call: TRBV6-1; j_call: TRBJ2-1; clone_size: .
cdr3_nt: TGTGCCAGCGGCCGGGCCACCTACGAGCAGTACTTC; cdr3_aa: CASGRATYEQYF; d_call: .; v_call: TRBV2; j_call: TRBJ2-7; clone_size: few
cdr3_nt: TGTGCCAGCAGCTTGGGAAGGGGGGGCGTCAATGAGCAGTTCTTC; cdr3_aa: CASSLGRGGVNEQFF; d_call: .; v_call: TRBV5-5; j_call: TRBJ2-1; clone_size: .
cdr3_nt: TGTGCCAGCACGGACCAGGCAGATACGCAGTATTTT; cdr3_aa: CASTDQADTQYF; d_call: .; v_call: TRBV9; j_call: TRBJ2-3; clone_size: many